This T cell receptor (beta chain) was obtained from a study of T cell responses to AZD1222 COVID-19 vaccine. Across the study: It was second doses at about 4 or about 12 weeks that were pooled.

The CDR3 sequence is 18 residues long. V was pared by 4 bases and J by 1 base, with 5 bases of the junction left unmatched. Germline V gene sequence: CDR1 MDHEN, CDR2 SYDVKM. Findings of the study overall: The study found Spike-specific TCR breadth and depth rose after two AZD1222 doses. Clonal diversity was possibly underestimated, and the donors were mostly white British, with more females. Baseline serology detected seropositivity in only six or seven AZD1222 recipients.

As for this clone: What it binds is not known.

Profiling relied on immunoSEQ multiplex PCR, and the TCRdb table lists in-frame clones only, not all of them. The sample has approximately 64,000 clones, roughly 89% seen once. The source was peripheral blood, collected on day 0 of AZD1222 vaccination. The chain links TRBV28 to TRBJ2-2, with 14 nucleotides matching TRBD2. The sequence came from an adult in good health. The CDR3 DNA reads TGTGCCAGCAGTTCCTATGGGACTAGCGGGGGGAACACCGGGGAGCTGTTTTTT. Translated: CASSSYGTSGGNTGELFF.